This T cell receptor (beta chain) derives from a study of early T cells in non-severe SARS-CoV-2 infection. Germline V gives CDR1 SGHTA, CDR2 FQGNSA. The CDR3 has 14 amino acids. The V gene lost 1 base and the J gene lost 6 bases, with 13 bases spanning the gap. Each CDR3 protein is one row after TCRdb ran MiXCR on the 5' RACE reads. The sample consists of roughly 80,000 distinct CDR3 sequences, approximately 9.1% of them appearing once. J is TRBJ2-7 and V is TRBV7-2; D is perhaps TRBD1 (6 bases). The origin of this receptor is an adult who was a healthcare worker with PCR-confirmed SARS-CoV-2 infection or an uninfected control (not recorded which). Source material: whole blood. The CDR3 region is CASSLGPGQVEQYF. CDR3 coding DNA: TGTGCCAGCAGCTTAGGCCCGGGACAAGTCGAGCAGTACTTC.